This TCR beta chain appears in the sequencing data of a study of cytomegalovirus exposure and HLA in healthy donors. Assay used: immunoSEQ multiplex PCR; TCRdb lists only in-frame clones, some missing. The data show tens of thousands of clones, with 95% seen just once and nearly 0.7% held by the top ten. Trimming left V 2 bases short and J 1 base short, with 11 bases between. In germline, CDR1 is SNHLY, CDR2 FYNNEI. The CDR3 extends over 15 amino acids. The study, taken as a whole, reports: According to a later analysis, TCR clusters from the first cohort tended to co-occur in the roughly 110 validation repertoires.

A remark on this clone: Its matching antigen is unknown.

The donors were members of the validation cohort, which comprised 120 subjects and was separate from the first cohort of 666 subjects. The specimen was PBMCs. This chain connects TRBV2 to TRBJ1-1, with D unresolved. This clonotype originated in a woman aged 18-29 years in good health and CMV-seronegative. The CDR3 coding sequence is TGTGCCAGCAGTGAAACTCGGGGTGCGAACACTGAAGCTTTCTTT. Protein: CASSETRGANTEAFF.